This T cell receptor beta chain was captured in a study of PD-L1 blockade in urothelial cancer. This clone was seen a handful of times. Germline CDR1 reads LNHDA; CDR2 reads SQIVND (reference sequence). This CDR3 is built from 13 residues. J gave up 6 bases and V 6 bases, and 5 bases lay outside the gene matches. Measured with immunoSEQ multiplex PCR; TCRdb has only the in-frame clones, and not every one. The table lists about 110,000 clones, about 85% of them singletons. The chain has TRBV19 and TRBJ2-1; TRBD1 agrees at 7 bases. Specimen: PBMCs, collected around atezolizumab (anti-PD-L1) treatment. The receptor comes from a man in his forties or fifties with urothelial cancer. CDR3 region: CASRSWDSNEQFF. DNA of the CDR3: TGTGCCAGTAGGAGTTGGGACAGCAATGAGCAGTTCTTC.